This TCR beta chain was found in a study of blood T cell repertoires in COVID-19. Overall study context: From the United States, Italy and Spain came samples of acute and convalescent COVID-19. In each case, the material was cDNA or gDNA derived from T cells, B-cell-depleted T cells, or PBMCs.

The table lists this clone with a few counts. Germline V gene lookup returns CDR1 MNHEY and CDR2 SMNVEV (reference sequence). The CDR3 runs to 16 residues. V shed 5 bases, J shed 5 bases, and the junction held 8 bases outside the gene matches. Per the original methods: Quantification of nucleated cells was approximated via reference gene primer amplification. TCRdb's copy holds only in-frame clones and misses some; the assay was immunoSEQ multiplex PCR. Clone size and V and J calls were adopted from that table, with D and trimming inferred from the DNA. The data contain roughly 250,000 clones, about 87% of them singletons.

The V gene is TRBV27, the J gene TRBJ1-6, with 8 bases identical to TRBD1. This TCR derives from a woman aged 40 to 50 with acute COVID-19. The specimen was PBMCs or T cells enriched from blood (not recorded which). The CDR3 here is CASSQWTGLDNSPLHF. CDR3 in DNA: TGTGCCAGCAGTCAATGGACAGGGCTAGATAATTCACCCCTCCACTTT.